The 16 T cell receptor beta chains below come from one sample, sequenced in a study of cytomegalovirus exposure and HLA in healthy donors. Vbeta (60) and Jbeta (13) primers were used in the PCR. Here immunoSEQ multiplex PCR was the method, and the copy in TCRdb shows in-frame clones only, minus some. The sample lists about 120,000 clones, over 60% occurring once. The source material was PBMCs. The receptors shown here come from a woman between 35 and 50 years old in good health and CMV-seropositive.

This clone turned up a few times. This chain joins TRBV7-8 and TRBJ1-2, with D perhaps matching TRBD1 (5 bases). Germline values: CDR1 SGHVS, CDR2 FQNEAQ. CDR3 length equals 15 residues. V lost 2 bases and J 2 bases, leaving 12 bases between the germline ends. Here the CDR3 DNA reads TGTGCCAGCAGCTTAACGGGGGACGGGAACTATGGCTACACCTTC. Amino acids: CASSLTGDGNYGYTF.

The genes are TRBV2 and TRBJ2-5, with unresolved D. Germline V gives CDR1 SNHLY, CDR2 FYNNEI. Between the trimmed V and J ends, which lost 8 bases and 5 bases, there was a span of 15 bases. The CDR3 covers 13 residues. CDR3 coding DNA: TGTGCCAGCTACGCGAGGTTCGCGGAGACCCAGTACTTC. It yields the protein CASYARFAETQYF.

This chain joins TRBV2 and TRBJ1-5, with a possible D match to TRBD1 (5 bases). This CDR3 has 15 residues. V was cut by 7 bases and J by 1 base, with 14 bases left in between. Looked up from germline, CDR1 is SNHLY and CDR2 is FYNNEI. CDR3 protein: CASTGGFGSNQPQHF. CDR3 sequence (DNA): TGTGCCAGCACTGGGGGGTTTGGAAGCAATCAGCCCCAGCATTTT. Full variable domain (remainder filled in from reference TRBV2 and TRBJ1-5): EPEVTQTPSHQVTQMGQEVILRCVPISNHLYFYWYRQILGQKVEFLVSFYNNEISEKSEIFDDQFSVERPDGSNFTLKIRSTKLEDSAMYFCASTGGFGSNQPQHFGDGTRLSIL.

The count of this clone is one. The chain uses TRBV5-1 and TRBJ2-7, with 9 bases fitting TRBD1. Germline V CDR1 and CDR2: SGHRS, YFSETQ. This CDR3 contains 15 residues. Unmatched junction bases numbered 9, after V lost 4 bases and J lost 4 bases. This chain's CDR3 is CASSLGQGIIYEQYF. Here the CDR3 DNA reads TGCGCCAGCAGCCTAGGACAGGGGATTATATACGAGCAGTACTTC.

The genes are TRBV5-6 and TRBJ2-7; maybe TRBD2 (6 bases). V was cut by 1 base and J by 7 bases, with 18 bases left in between. Per the germline V gene, CDR1 is SGHDT and CDR2 is YYEEEE. This CDR3 comprises 15 residues. CDR3 loop: CASSLSAGTGSEQYF. The DNA of the CDR3 is TGTGCCAGCAGCTTGTCGGCGGGGACCGGTTCGGAGCAGTACTTC.

The chain recombines TRBV10-3 with TRBJ2-5; 8 bases align to TRBD2. Near its end, the DNA agrees better with TRBJ2-7, so the J call may be wrong. The CDR3 consists of 17 residues. CDR1 is ENHRY, CDR2 SYGVKD, per germline. The CDR3 region is CAISESLAGPRSYEQYF. CDR3 coding DNA: TGTGCCATCAGTGAGTCTTTAGCGGGGCCCCGTTCCTACGAGCAGTACTTC.

J is TRBJ2-1 and V is TRBV19; 9 bases agree with TRBD1. CDR1 and CDR2 from the germline V gene are LNHDA and SQIVND (reference sequence). Losses at the gene ends were 4 bases for V and 2 bases for J; bases not matched to a gene: 6. This CDR3 comprises 16 residues. As DNA, the CDR3 is TGTGCCAGTAGTACACGGACAGGGGCCACCTACAATGAGCAGTTCTTC. Residues: CASSTRTGATYNEQFF.

The rearrangement links TRBV2 to TRBJ2-3; no firm D call. The CDR3 has 16 amino acids. Trimming took off 3 bases at V and 0 bases at J, with 13 bases between the two ends. CDR1 and CDR2 from the germline V gene are SNHLY and FYNNEI. The CDR3 loop is CASSDRSYSSTDTQYF. In DNA, the CDR3 is TGTGCCAGCAGTGATAGGAGCTATTCTAGCACAGATACGCAGTATTTT.

The chain joins TRBV5-1 to TRBJ1-3, with 7 positions matching TRBD1. Germline V gene lookup returns CDR1 SGHRS and CDR2 YFSETQ. CDR3 length equals 14 residues. V lost 4 bases and J lost 5; bases outside the gene matches: 6. CDR3 DNA sequence: TGCGCCAGCAGCCCTGGGACAGTTCGAAACACCATATATTTT. Its translation is CASSPGTVRNTIYF.

J is TRBJ1-4 and V is TRBV25-1, with 7 bases fitting TRBD1. The CDR3 is 15 amino acids. With V trimmed by 3 bases and J by 8 bases, 9 bases remained unmatched. Germline V gives CDR1 MGHDK, CDR2 SYGVNS. CDR3: CASSDTRGTGEKLFF. The CDR3 coding sequence is TGTGCCAGCAGTGACACCAGGGGGACTGGGGAAAAACTGTTTTTT.

The J gene is TRBJ2-3, the V gene TRBV4-1; TRBD2 might be the D (5 bases). Trimming cost V 0 bases and J 5 bases, with 9 bases left between them. The CDR3 covers 14 residues. Germline V CDR1 and CDR2: MGHRA, YSYEKL. The CDR3 protein is CASSQDGNRDTQYF. In DNA, the CDR3 is TGCGCCAGCAGCCAAGACGGGAACAGAGATACGCAGTATTTT.

The chain has TRBV19 and TRBJ2-3, with 8 bases aligning to TRBD2. Germline V gene lookup returns CDR1 LNHDA and CDR2 SQIVND (reference sequence). The CDR3 has 15 amino acids. The V segment lost 5 bases and the J segment 5 bases; nucleotides outside the gene matches: 9. The CDR3 bases are TGTGCCAGTAGTGACACTAGCGGAAGACTAGATACGCAGTATTTT. Encoded protein: CASSDTSGRLDTQYF.

The table lists this clone with a few counts. The V and J genes are TRBV4-3 and TRBJ2-2; 8 positions match TRBD2. Germline V lookup: CDR1 LGHNA, CDR2 YSLEER. There are 19 residues in the CDR3. V gave up 4 bases and J gave up 9 bases; unmatched junction bases: 22. CDR3 amino acids: CASSPTYPGLGRVGRELFF. CDR3 DNA sequence: TGCGCCAGCAGCCCCACTTACCCGGGACTAGGTAGGGTTGGCCGGGAGCTGTTTTTT.

This clone has only one observation. The rearrangement links TRBV4-1 to TRBJ2-5, with D possibly matching TRBD2 (5 bases). V was clipped by 1 base and J by 4 bases, with 10 bases between them. This CDR3 region has 14 residues. Germline-derived CDR1 and CDR2 are MGHRA and YSYEKL. The CDR3 loop reads CASSQGEGGETQYF. CDR3 sequence (DNA): TGCGCCAGCAGCCAAGGGGAAGGAGGAGAGACCCAGTACTTC.

To note about this clone: Distinct nucleotide sequences in the sample also encode this CDR3. The chain has TRBV29-1 and TRBJ2-7; TRBD1 is a possible D gene (6 bases). The V end lost 4 bases, the J end lost 0 bases, and 13 bases lay between the germline ends. CDR3 length: 14 residues. Germline CDR1 and CDR2: SQVTM and ANQGSEA. CDR3 nucleotide sequence: TGCAGCGTTGCACAGGGACCAAGCTCCTACGAGCAGTACTTC. This gives the protein CSVAQGPSSYEQYF.

J is TRBJ2-7 and V is TRBV2, with D maybe TRBD1 (6 bases). The germline V and J ends were trimmed by 5 bases and 0 bases, with 14 bases remaining between them. Germline V lookup: CDR1 SNHLY, CDR2 FYNNEI. The CDR3 consists of 15 residues. Here the CDR3 DNA reads TGTGCCAGCAGTCGCGCAGGGGACGGCTCCTACGAGCAGTACTTC. Protein sequence: CASSRAGDGSYEQYF.